One sample yielded the 10 T cell receptor beta chains listed below, sequenced in a study of molecular identifiers for immune sequencing clone quantification. TCRdb re-analysed the PCR reads in MiXCR, keeping a single row per CDR3 protein. The sample shows around 65,000 distinct CDR3 sequences, about 18% of them seen only once. Sequenced input: naive CD8+ T cells from blood, with Jurkat cell RNA spiked in. The subset denotes: FACS-sorted CD8+CD4-CCR7+CD45RA+ naive T cells. Every receptor here comes from a human donor in good health. Some libraries in this study had Jurkat cell RNA spiked in.

As to this clonotype: A clone one base away is much larger, so this may be a read error. The V and J genes are TRBV7-3 and TRBJ1-1; D is ambiguous. CDR1 is SGHTA and CDR2 is FQGTGA in the germline V gene. This CDR3 is 15 amino acids long. This CDR3 reads CASSLIYAGNTDAFF. The CDR3 DNA sequence: TGTGCCAGCAGCTTAATCTATGCCGGGAACACTGACGCTTTCTTT.

This clonotype was observed many times. J is TRBJ2-3 and V is TRBV27; 8 nucleotides align to TRBD1. The CDR3 is 15 amino acids. Germline CDR1 and CDR2: MNHEY and SMNVEV (reference sequence). The V gene end was trimmed by 4 bases and the J gene end by 6 bases; junction bases not matched to a gene: 9. This CDR3 reads CASSSDRGGVDTQYF. The CDR3 nucleotides are TGTGCCAGCAGTTCCGACAGGGGCGGGGTGGATACGCAGTATTTT.

This clonotype was seen repeatedly, ten times or more. This chain links TRBV5-6 with TRBJ2-1; D unclear. The CDR3 is 14 residues long. The germline V gene has CDR1 SGHDT and CDR2 YYEEEE. Trimming took 3 bases from V and 2 from J, leaving 9 bases between them. CDR3 sequence: CASSSGEPYNEQFF. The CDR3 coding sequence is TGTGCCAGCAGCTCGGGCGAGCCCTACAATGAGCAGTTCTTC.

This clonotype was picked up one time. One base away lies a much larger clone, so this may be a sequencing read error. The CDR3 region is CASSLSQGEDTEAFF. DNA of the CDR3: TGTGCCAGCAGTCTCTCTCAGGGGGAAGACACTGAAGCTTTCTTT. The chain has TRBV7-9 and TRBJ1-1; TRBD1 agrees at 7 bases. With 6 bases clipped from V and 3 bases from J, the junction kept 10 bases outside the gene matches. Germline V lookup: CDR1 SEHNR, CDR2 FQNEAQ (reference sequence). The CDR3 loop spans 15 amino acids. Full variable domain (rest looked up from reference TRBV7-9 and TRBJ1-1): DTGVSQNPRHKITKRGQNVTFRCDPISEHNRLYWYRQTLGQGPEFLTYFQNEAQLEKSRLLSDRFSAERPKGSFSTLEIQRTEQGDSAMYLCASSLSQGEDTEAFFGQGTRLTVV.

In regard to this clonotype: A much larger clone lies one base from this, so it may be a read error. The chain joins TRBV6-2 or TRBV6-3 to TRBJ1-5; a possible D gene is TRBD1 (5 bases). The germline V gene encodes CDR1 MNHEY and CDR2 SVGEGT. This CDR3 comprises 16 residues. Trimming shortened V by 5 bases and J by 5 bases, and 19 bases separated the two germline ends. The CDR3 sequence: CASSQPVGQAHQPQHF. CDR3 coding DNA: TGTGCCAGCAGTCAGCCCGTTGGACAAGCCCATCAGCCCCAGCATTTT.

The rearrangement links TRBV12-3 or TRBV12-4 to TRBJ1-5, with TRBD1 matching over 8 bases. This CDR3 is built from 12 residues. Germline trimming cut 8 bases from V and 6 bases from J; bases unmatched to any gene: 3. The CDR3 region has the DNA TGTGCCAGCGGACAGGGTGCTCAGCCCCAGCATTTT. This translates into CASGQGAQPQHF.

This clonotype was detected only a few times. The V gene is TRBV18, the J gene TRBJ1-6; maybe TRBD1 (6 bases). Germline loops: CDR1 KGHSH, CDR2 LQKENI. The ends were cut back, 1 base at V and 10 bases at J, with 14 bases in the middle. This CDR3 region has 15 residues. CDR3 sequence: CASSPQDTGLSPLHF. CDR3 DNA: TGTGCCAGCTCACCACAGGACACAGGGTTGTCACCCCTCCACTTT.

This chain joins TRBV9 and TRBJ2-2, with unresolved D. This CDR3 spans 17 amino acids. Germline V gene lookup returns CDR1 SGDLS and CDR2 YYNGEE. V lost 5 bases to trimming and J lost 4 bases, with 21 bases between them. CDR3 in DNA: TGTGCCAGCAGTGTAAAGACGGCGGATCCTAGCACCGGGGAGCTGTTTTTT. This encodes CASSVKTADPSTGELFF.

This clonotype has a count of ten or more. J is TRBJ2-1 and V is TRBV7-2, with TRBD2 identical over 15 bases. Per germline, CDR1 SGHTA and CDR2 FQGNSA. V was pared by 5 bases and J by 8 bases, with 4 bases of the junction left unmatched. The CDR3 totals 15 residues. CDR3 region: CASSRTSGRAHEQFF. The DNA of the CDR3 is TGTGCCAGCAGCAGGACTAGCGGGAGGGCCCATGAGCAGTTCTTC.

In this sample, this clonotype turned up many times. The rearrangement links TRBV7-8 to TRBJ2-5, with 9 bases that match TRBD1. The CDR3 runs to 16 residues. The V gene's germline CDR1 is SGHVS and CDR2 FQNEAQ. V dropped 3 bases and J dropped 0; count of bases not matched to a gene: 5. DNA for the CDR3: TGTGCCAGCAGCTTTCCCGGGACAGGGCACCAAGAGACCCAGTACTTC. It encodes CASSFPGTGHQETQYF.